The 8 T cell receptor beta chains below come from one sample, sequenced in a study of T cell repertoires in cytomegalovirus infection. TCRdb recomputed calls from the reads with MiXCR, one row per CDR3 protein. The sample gives around 430,000 distinct CDR3 sequences, under 55% of which show up once; about 39% is in the top ten. Antigens for these TCRs are unknown. Sample: cultured PBMCs, taken from culture after CMV antigen stimulation. The receptors derive from a human donor in good health (CMV status not recorded). Some clones in this sample may be carry-over from other donors' samples.

The rearrangement uses TRBV4-1 and TRBJ2-7; TRBD1 matches 7 bases. The CDR3 length is 16 residues. V trimming: 4 bases; J trimming: 2 bases; junction bases outside the gene matches: 11. The germline V gene has CDR1 MGHRA and CDR2 YSYEKL. CDR3 coding DNA: TGCGCCAGCAGCCGGCCCCCGGGACAGAGGACCTACGAGCAGTACTTC. Amino acids: CASSRPPGQRTYEQYF.

V and J are TRBV9 and TRBJ1-5; the D gene is possibly TRBD1 (6 bases). Per the germline V gene, CDR1 is SGDLS and CDR2 is YYNGEE. CDR3 size: 14 residues. V was pared by 0 bases and J by 7 bases, with 11 bases between. DNA of the CDR3: TGTGCCAGCAGCGTAGGTGTAGGGGGACAGCCCCAGCATTTT. As protein: CASSVGVGGQPQHF.

This clonotype was detected a few times. This chain connects TRBV5-4 to TRBJ2-3; 10 bases fit TRBD1. CDR1 SGHNT and CDR2 YYREEE come from the germline V gene (reference sequence). With 6 bases clipped from V and 2 bases from J, the junction kept 9 bases outside the gene matches. The CDR3 is 16 residues long. CDR3 protein: CASTLKGTGDTDTQYF. The DNA of the CDR3 is TGTGCCAGCACCCTTAAGGGGACAGGGGACACAGATACGCAGTATTTT.

This clonotype has more than one count but fewer than ten. This rearrangement joins TRBV11-2 to TRBJ1-4, with 9 bases fitting TRBD1. CDR3 size: 14 residues. Germline loops: CDR1 SGHAT, CDR2 FQNNGV. V trimming: 5 bases; J trimming: 6 bases; junction bases outside the gene matches: 4. CDR3 residues: CASSLRDRDEKLFF. As DNA, the CDR3 is TGTGCCAGCAGCCTCCGGGACAGGGATGAAAAACTGTTTTTT. The variable domain in full, with the rest retrieved from reference TRBV11-2 and TRBJ1-4, is EAGVAQSPRYKIIEKRQSVAFWCNPISGHATLYWYQQILGQGPKLLIQFQNNGVVDDSQLPKDRFSAERLKGVDSTLKIQPAKLEDSAVYLCASSLRDRDEKLFFGSGTQLSVL.

The chain recombines TRBV7-2 with TRBJ2-5, with 10 bases that match TRBD2. The CDR3 is 17 residues long. Germline V gene data show CDR1 as SGHTA and CDR2 as FQGNSA. Trimming at V came to 4 bases and at J to 5 bases, leaving 13 bases not matched to a gene. The CDR3 sequence: CASSSEAGGSGGETQYF. CDR3 DNA sequence: TGTGCCAGCAGCTCCGAAGCGGGGGGGTCCGGAGGGGAGACCCAGTACTTC.

The sample holds a few counts of this clonotype. The chain is built from TRBV7-2 and TRBJ2-5; TRBD2 is a possible D gene (6 bases). The CDR3 totals 16 residues. V was pared by 5 bases and J by 2 bases, with 18 bases between. Germline loops: CDR1 SGHTA, CDR2 FQGNSA. The CDR3 spells CASSASGTVVQETQYF. CDR3 DNA sequence: TGTGCCAGCAGCGCCTCCGGGACTGTCGTACAAGAGACCCAGTACTTC.

The V call is TRBV14, the J call TRBJ2-2; 9 nucleotides agree with TRBD1. Germline CDR1 SGHDN, CDR2 FVKESK. The V gene end was trimmed by 4 bases and the J gene end by 4 bases; junction bases not matched to a gene: 7. The CDR3 contains 16 residues. CDR3 coding DNA: TGTGCCAGCAGCCCGATGGGACAGGGATTCACCGGGGAGCTGTTTTTT. Translation: CASSPMGQGFTGELFF.

The chain joins TRBV4-1 to TRBJ1-4, with 12 bases fitting TRBD1. Germline CDR1 and CDR2: MGHRA and YSYEKL. The CDR3 runs 17 residues. J was trimmed by 8 bases and V by 4 bases; bases with no gene match: 11. As DNA, the CDR3 is TGCGCCAGCAGCCTCACGGGACAGGGGGCGACGGAGGAAAAACTGTTTTTT. Its protein is CASSLTGQGATEEKLFF.